This T cell receptor beta chain was found in a study of blood T cells in healthy people across ages. Through a sample-barcoded 5' primer and a J-beta primer mix, a second PCR was run for roughly 6 to 12 cycles. Paired-end reads containing CDR3 totaled no fewer than 3 million for each sample. TCRdb reanalysed the 5' RACE reads using MiXCR and keeps one entry per CDR3 protein. In the table there are about 970,000 distinct CDR3 sequences, just over 50% of which are singletons. Each donor was a healthy Caucasian individual from Russia, aged about 6 to 100. For every donor, a draw yielded about 9.7 milliliters of peripheral blood. Isolating PBMCs gave at least 6 million of these cells per sample. This CDR3 is 13 amino acids long. The V end was cut by 6 bases, the J end by 2 bases, with 9 bases between. The germline CDR1 and CDR2 sequences are KGHDR and SFDVKD.

The receptor comes from a woman between 55 and 75 years old in good health. Specimen: blood. This chain joins TRBV24-1 and TRBJ1-1, with unresolved D. The CDR3 here is CATSLSGNTEAFF. The CDR3 nucleotides are TGTGCCACCAGTTTGTCCGGAAACACTGAAGCTTTCTTT.